This TCR beta chain stems from a study of T-cell reconstitution after alpha-beta-depleted transplantation in children. Preparation of the TCRbeta library used unique molecular identifiers. From the PCR reads, TCRdb called clonotypes with MiXCR, one entry per CDR3 protein. The table records hundreds of thousands of distinct CDR3 sequences, roughly 13% of them present only once. General observations from the study: Some patients' high day-60 TCRbeta diversity was attributed to recipient cells surviving conditioning.

As to this clonotype: Its antigen is currently unknown.

This TCR derives from a girl aged 2 to 9 with congenital amegakaryocytic thrombocytopenia, due to receive a stem cell transplant. Source: PBMCs, taken before TCRalphabeta/CD19-depleted stem cell transplant.

CDR3 protein: CASSLSGTLPGELFF. Here the CDR3 DNA reads TGCGCCAGCAGCTTATCCGGGACCCTTCCCGGGGAGCTGTTTTTT. The chain joins TRBV5-1 to TRBJ2-2; D might be TRBD1 or TRBD2, each matching 5 bases. The germline gives CDR1 SGHRS, CDR2 YFSETQ. V dropped 2 bases and J dropped 6 bases, with 14 bases sitting between them. The CDR3 extends over 15 amino acids.